The 30 T cell receptor beta chains listed next were all sequenced from one sample in a study of T cells after yellow fever vaccination. A single record per CDR3 protein comes from TCRdb applying MiXCR to the 5' RACE reads. The table records almost 600,000 distinct CDR3 sequences, roughly 13% of them present only once. Material: PBMCs, obtained on the day of the yellow fever booster vaccination. All receptors derive from a man aged 30 to 39 who received the YFV17D yellow fever vaccine.

This clonotype was observed at least ten times. The CDR3, as DNA: TGCGCCAGCAGGAGGGGGCCCTCCTACGAGCAGTACTTC. Amino acids: CASRRGPSYEQYF. The chain has TRBV10-2 and TRBJ2-7; 7 nucleotides align to TRBD1. The CDR3 extends over 13 amino acids. V dropped 6 bases and J dropped 0; count of bases not matched to a gene: 2. CDR1 and CDR2 (germline): WSHSY, SAAADI.

This clonotype has only a few counts. The V gene is TRBV7-2, the J gene TRBJ2-1; TRBD2 aligns across 7 bases. The CDR3 length is 15 residues. Germline V gene lookup returns CDR1 SGHTA and CDR2 FQGNSA. J gave up 3 bases and V 1 base, and 3 bases lay outside the gene matches. CDR3 in amino acids: CASSLDGTNYNEQFF. Here the CDR3 DNA reads TGTGCCAGCAGCTTAGACGGGACTAACTACAATGAGCAGTTCTTC.

CDR3 nucleotide sequence: TGTGCCAGCAGCTTGGTTGCGAAAAGCTACAATGAGCAGTTCTTC. Protein: CASSLVAKSYNEQFF. The V gene is TRBV7-2, the J gene TRBJ2-1; D remains ambiguous. Looked up from germline, CDR1 is SGHTA and CDR2 is FQGNSA. CDR3 length: 15 residues. With 3 bases removed from V and 3 bases from J, the gap between germline ends came to 12 bases.

This clonotype was seen a handful of times. The genes are TRBV20-1 and TRBJ1-2, with D possibly being TRBD1 (6 bases). The CDR3 totals 12 residues. Germline CDR1 is DFQATT and CDR2 is SNEGSKA (reference sequence). Trimming left V 6 bases short and J 8 bases short, with 16 bases between. The CDR3 is CSAYAGARGYTF. CDR3 nucleotides: TGCAGTGCCTACGCGGGGGCGCGAGGCTACACCTTC.

There are a few counts of this clonotype. The chain has TRBV12-3 or TRBV12-4 and TRBJ2-7; D possibly uses TRBD1 or TRBD2 (6 bases each). Trimming took off 7 bases at V and 3 bases at J, with 16 bases between the two ends. The CDR3 length is 14 residues. The DNA of the CDR3 is TGTGCCAGCACCAATGGAGGGGGTCACTACGAGCAGTACTTC. It yields the protein CASTNGGGHYEQYF.

The chain joins TRBV19 to TRBJ2-1, with 7 bases aligning to TRBD2. The V gene end was trimmed by 7 bases and the J gene end by 9 bases; junction bases not matched to a gene: 15. The CDR3 covers 15 residues. Germline loops: CDR1 LNHDA, CDR2 SQIVND (reference sequence). The CDR3 region is CASTSTGGFRGEQFF. The CDR3 nucleotides are TGTGCCAGTACTTCAACGGGAGGTTTTCGCGGTGAGCAGTTCTTC.

This clonotype was seen only a few times. The chain is built from TRBV3-1 and TRBJ2-3; 7 nucleotides align to TRBD2. The CDR3 contains 16 residues. CDR1 and CDR2 (germline): LGHDT, YNNKEL (reference sequence). With V trimmed by 5 bases and J by 2 bases, 10 bases remained unmatched. CDR3 loop: CASSAHLAVFTDTQYF. CDR3 DNA: TGTGCCAGCAGCGCCCACCTAGCGGTTTTCACAGATACGCAGTATTTT.

This clonotype appeared a few times. The V and J genes are TRBV10-3 and TRBJ2-7; 11 positions agree with TRBD2. The CDR3 is 14 amino acids. Germline V gene sequence: CDR1 ENHRY, CDR2 SYGVKD. V dropped 3 bases and J dropped 2; count of bases not matched to a gene: 0. The chain's CDR3 is CAISELAGAYEQYF. The CDR3 DNA follows: TGTGCCATCAGTGAACTAGCGGGAGCCTACGAGCAGTACTTC.

The chain combines TRBV5-1 with TRBJ2-6; TRBD2 might be the D (5 bases). This CDR3 is built from 16 residues. V lost 2 bases, J lost 4 bases, and 13 bases lay in between. The germline V gene encodes CDR1 SGHRS and CDR2 YFSETQ. Here the CDR3 reads CASSFGGPVGANVLTF. The CDR3 DNA follows: TGCGCCAGCAGCTTCGGAGGACCGGTCGGGGCCAACGTCCTGACTTTC.

J is TRBJ2-4 and V is TRBV5-1, with 10 bases fitting TRBD2. Trimming removed 4 bases from V and 4 bases from J; junction bases left unmatched: 11. The CDR3 loop spans 17 amino acids. Germline loops: CDR1 SGHRS, CDR2 YFSETQ. The CDR3 nucleotides read TGCGCCAGCAGCCTGGAGAGCGGGAGGGCCTGGAAAAACATTCAGTACTTC. Translating it yields CASSLESGRAWKNIQYF.

DNA for the CDR3: TGTGCCAGCAGACTTTCTAGCGGTCTTCCAAGGGAGACCCAGTACTTC. It yields the protein CASRLSSGLPRETQYF. The chain employs TRBV6-1 and TRBJ2-5; 7 bases align to TRBD2. The CDR3 loop spans 16 amino acids. V lost 6 bases to trimming and J lost 5 bases; unmatched junction nucleotides: 15. The germline gives CDR1 MNHNS, CDR2 SASEGT.

The chain carries TRBV5-1 and TRBJ2-7; 11 nucleotides line up with TRBD2. Trimming at V came to 4 bases and at J to 0 bases, leaving 6 bases not matched to a gene. The CDR3 totals 16 residues. The germline gives CDR1 SGHRS, CDR2 YFSETQ. CDR3 sequence (DNA): TGCGCCAGCAGCCCCCAGACTAGCGGGACCTCCTACGAGCAGTACTTC. Amino acid sequence: CASSPQTSGTSYEQYF.

The chain links TRBV19 to TRBJ2-1, with 8 bases fitting TRBD1. The V gene's germline CDR1 is LNHDA and CDR2 SQIVND (reference sequence). J lost 7 bases, V lost 2 bases, and 7 bases had no gene match. The CDR3 spans 15 residues. The CDR3 is CASSIRSGGWNEQFF. The CDR3 DNA is TGTGCCAGTAGTATAAGGTCAGGGGGCTGGAATGAGCAGTTCTTC.

This clonotype was counted at least ten times. This chain uses TRBV7-9 with TRBJ2-3, with D perhaps given as TRBD1 or TRBD2 (6 bases each). The CDR3 consists of 15 residues. Germline assignment: CDR1 SEHNR and CDR2 FQNEAQ (reference sequence). V shed 1 base and J shed 2 bases, with 10 bases lying between them. As DNA, the CDR3 is TGTGCCAGCAGCTTAGTGGCGGGACACACAGATACGCAGTATTTT. It encodes CASSLVAGHTDTQYF.

The genes are TRBV15 and TRBJ2-5; 9 bases fit TRBD1. The ends lost 6 bases at V and 5 bases at J; junction bases unmatched: 10. The CDR3 has 15 residues. Per the germline V gene, CDR1 is LNHNV and CDR2 is YYDKDF (reference sequence). CDR3 DNA sequence: TGTGCCACCAGGGCGGACAGGGGTGGTGGGGAGACCCAGTACTTC. Protein product: CATRADRGGGETQYF. The full variable domain, rest sourced from reference TRBV15 and TRBJ2-5, is DAMVIQNPRYQVTQFGKPVTLSCSQTLNHNVMYWYQQKSSQAPKLLFHYYDKDFNNEADTPDNFQSRRPNTSFCFLDIRSPGLGDTAMYLCATRADRGGGETQYFGPGTRLLVL.

This clonotype was seen more than once but under ten times. The J gene is TRBJ2-4, the V gene TRBV20-1; D not certain. The CDR3 contains 13 residues. Germline assignment: CDR1 DFQATT and CDR2 SNEGSKA (reference sequence). The germline V and J ends were trimmed by 1 base and 9 bases, with 13 bases remaining between them. CDR3: CSARGAGVSIQYF. The CDR3 bases are TGCAGTGCTAGAGGGGCTGGAGTGAGCATTCAGTACTTC.

In this sample, this clonotype turned up a few times. V gene TRBV10-3 combines with J gene TRBJ1-2; D remains ambiguous. V was trimmed by 2 bases and J by 8 bases, leaving 9 bases between them. CDR1 and CDR2 (germline): ENHRY, SYGVKD. The CDR3 spans 12 residues. As DNA, the CDR3 is TGTGCCATCAGTGAGAGGACGACGGGCTACACCTTC. Its translation: CAISERTTGYTF.

This clonotype occurred a few times. The V and J genes are TRBV5-1 and TRBJ2-7; a weak D match, TRBD2 (6 bases). The CDR3 consists of 15 residues. Trimming cost V 3 bases and J 3 bases, with 16 bases left between them. Germline CDR1 reads SGHRS; CDR2 reads YFSETQ. The CDR3 protein is CASSSSGPGDYEQYF. CDR3 DNA: TGCGCCAGCAGCTCCTCGGGCCCGGGGGACTACGAGCAGTACTTC.

This sequence joins TRBV15 and TRBJ1-2; D remains ambiguous. CDR3 size: 12 residues. CDR1 and CDR2 (germline): LNHNV, YYDKDF (reference sequence). V was shortened by 1 base and J by 8 bases, with 8 bases between the two germline ends. The CDR3 region has the DNA TGTGCCACCAGCAGAGTCGAAGGGGGCTACACCTTC. Protein sequence: CATSRVEGGYTF. The full variable domain, in which reference TRBV15 and TRBJ1-2 provide the parts outside the CDR3, is DAMVIQNPRYQVTQFGKPVTLSCSQTLNHNVMYWYQQKSSQAPKLLFHYYDKDFNNEADTPDNFQSRRPNTSFCFLDIRSPGLGDTAMYLCATSRVEGGYTFGSGTRLTVV.

The chain uses TRBV6-1 and TRBJ2-7; no clear D. The CDR3 is 13 residues long. Trimming removed 7 bases at V and 2 bases at J, with 12 bases between. Per germline, CDR1 MNHNS and CDR2 SASEGT. The CDR3 region is CASIATDPYEQYF. The CDR3, as DNA: TGTGCCAGCATCGCGACGGACCCCTACGAGCAGTACTTC.

The J gene is TRBJ2-7, the V gene TRBV11-2; TRBD1 matches 8 bases. The CDR3 length is 12 residues. With V trimmed by 6 bases and J by 6 bases, 4 bases remained unmatched. Germline V gene lookup returns CDR1 SGHAT and CDR2 FQNNGV. The CDR3 sequence is CASSWGQVEQYF. CDR3 nucleotide sequence: TGTGCCAGCAGTTGGGGACAGGTCGAGCAGTACTTC.

This clonotype came up a few times. The chain joins TRBV7-8 to TRBJ2-3; 7 bases are shared with TRBD1. CDR3 size: 14 residues. Germline V gene data show CDR1 as SGHVS and CDR2 as FQNEAQ. V dropped 4 bases and J dropped 3; count of bases not matched to a gene: 4. The CDR3 sequence: CASSYRGRTDTQYF. In DNA, the CDR3 is TGTGCCAGCAGCTACAGGGGAAGAACAGATACGCAGTATTTT.

This clonotype has just a few counts. V and J are TRBV12-3 or TRBV12-4 and TRBJ2-1; no firm D call. The V and J ends lost 1 base and 10 bases respectively, with 11 bases between them. The CDR3 is 13 residues long. The CDR3 here is CASSLEVVGEQFF. In nucleotides, the CDR3 is TGTGCCAGCAGTTTAGAGGTTGTGGGAGAGCAGTTCTTC.

This sequence joins TRBV20-1 and TRBJ2-1; 7 positions agree with TRBD1. The CDR3 length is 15 residues. Germline CDR1 DFQATT, CDR2 SNEGSKA (reference sequence). Trimming at V came to 3 bases and at J to 1 base, leaving 6 bases not matched to a gene. CDR3 sequence: CSASVSTGSYNEQFF. CDR3 nucleotide sequence: TGCAGTGCTAGCGTCTCGACAGGGTCCTACAATGAGCAGTTCTTC.

In its sample, this clonotype was seen a few times. This chain joins TRBV29-1 and TRBJ2-7, with D possibly being TRBD1 (5 bases). Germline V gene data show CDR1 as SQVTM and CDR2 as ANQGSEA. CDR3 size: 11 residues. The V gene lost 5 bases and the J gene lost 2 bases, with 7 bases spanning the gap. The CDR3 here is CSVLTAYEQYF. In DNA, the CDR3 is TGCAGCGTTCTGACAGCCTACGAGCAGTACTTC.

This clonotype was recorded a few times. The chain is built from TRBV5-5 and TRBJ2-1; no clear D gene. The CDR3 loop spans 17 amino acids. The ends were cut back, 1 base at V and 2 bases at J, with 16 bases in the middle. CDR1 SGHKS and CDR2 YYEKEE come from the germline V gene (reference sequence). The CDR3 nucleotides are TGTGCCAGCAGCTTGTATAGTAGACTTAATCCCTACAATGAGCAGTTCTTC. It yields the protein CASSLYSRLNPYNEQFF.

This clonotype was picked up one time. The genes are TRBV21-1 and TRBJ2-7; the table's TRBD2 call for D was not verified on the DNA. TRBV21-1 represents a pseudogene. CDR3 length: 14 residues. The DNA of the CDR3 is TGTGCCAGCAGCAAACTAGCGGAGGACTACGAGCAGTACTTC. Its translation: CASSKLAEDYEQYF.

This chain links TRBV2 with TRBJ2-7; D gene unclear. CDR3 length: 13 residues. Germline CDR1 and CDR2: SNHLY and FYNNEI. Trimming took off 7 bases at V and 2 bases at J, with 12 bases between the two ends. CDR3 DNA sequence: TGTGCCAGCAATCAGGAGTTCACCTACGAGCAGTACTTC. This sequence encodes CASNQEFTYEQYF. The full variable domain, rest sourced from reference TRBV2 and TRBJ2-7, is EPEVTQTPSHQVTQMGQEVILRCVPISNHLYFYWYRQILGQKVEFLVSFYNNEISEKSEIFDDQFSVERPDGSNFTLKIRSTKLEDSAMYFCASNQEFTYEQYFGPGTRLTVT.

A few counts support this clonotype. V is TRBV15 and J is TRBJ2-7; the match to TRBD2 covers 13 bases. V lost 2 bases and J lost 4; bases outside the gene matches: 2. The CDR3 covers 15 residues. Germline CDR1 LNHNV, CDR2 YYDKDF (reference sequence). CDR3 DNA: TGTGCCACCAGCAGACGACTAGCGGGAGGATACGAGCAGTACTTC. Its protein is CATSRRLAGGYEQYF.

V gene TRBV6-1 combines with J gene TRBJ2-5; TRBD2 aligns across 7 bases. This CDR3 is built from 13 residues. Trimming cost V 9 bases and J 4 bases; bases outside gene matches: 8. CDR1 is MNHNS, CDR2 SASEGT, per germline. Here the CDR3 DNA reads TGTGCCAGGAAGGAGTGGACTAGAGAGACCCAGTACTTC. Translation: CARKEWTRETQYF.